These 21 T cell receptor beta chains were all obtained from the same sample, sequenced in a study of long-term antiretroviral therapy in people with HIV. Running of the v3.0 immunoSEQ assay took place at survey level. Libraries were prepared by immunoSEQ multiplex PCR; TCRdb keeps only in-frame clonotypes and omits some of them. The table lists 23,000 or so clones, more than 80% of them singletons. Specimen: unsorted PBMCs, collected 7.6 years after starting antiretroviral therapy. All receptors come from a woman in her thirties or forties with HIV.

This clone came up once. V and J are TRBV6-4 and TRBJ1-2, with D maybe TRBD1 (6 bases). Trimming took off 10 bases at V and 5 bases at J, with 14 bases between the two ends. Germline V gene sequence: CDR1 MRHNA, CDR2 SNTAGT. The CDR3 loop spans 12 amino acids. CDR3 coding DNA: TGTGCCACCCGGGACAACCGATATGGCTACACCTTC. This gives the protein CATRDNRYGYTF.

The rearrangement joins TRBV11-2 to TRBJ2-3; D is undetermined. V shed 0 bases and J shed 7 bases, with 14 bases lying between them. The length of the CDR3 is 15 residues. The germline CDR1 and CDR2 sequences are SGHAT and FQNNGV. The chain's CDR3 is CASSLDTAFLNTQYF. Written as DNA, the CDR3 is TGTGCCAGCAGCTTAGATACGGCCTTTCTGAATACGCAGTATTTT.

The chain couples TRBV5-1 to TRBJ2-1; TRBD1 or TRBD2 may be the D gene (6 bases each). Germline CDR1 and CDR2: SGHRS and YFSETQ. V shed 0 bases and J shed 2 bases, with 12 bases lying between them. This CDR3 region has 16 residues. The CDR3 loop reads CASSLAGGQPYNEQFF. Here the CDR3 DNA reads TGCGCCAGCAGCTTGGCCGGGGGCCAACCCTACAATGAGCAGTTCTTC.

The V gene is TRBV6-5, the J gene TRBJ1-5, with no clear D. Looked up from germline, CDR1 is MNHEY and CDR2 is SVGAGI. There are 14 residues in the CDR3. Trimming removed 5 bases from V and 5 bases from J, with 13 bases in between. CDR3 nucleotides: TGTGCCAGCAGTCCATCCCTCCGAGATCAGCCCCAGCATTTT. It encodes CASSPSLRDQPQHF.

The rearrangement links TRBV27 to TRBJ2-5, with no clear D. Per the germline V gene, CDR1 is MNHEY and CDR2 is SMNVEV (reference sequence). The CDR3 extends over 11 amino acids. Trimming stripped 3 bases from V and 5 bases from J, with 4 bases between. CDR3 in amino acids: CASSFRETQYF. The DNA for the CDR3 is TGTGCCAGCAGTTTTCGGGAGACCCAGTACTTC.

This clone was seen only once. This chain's CDR3 is CASSHTSGGTDTQYF. DNA for the CDR3: TGCGCCAGCAGCCATACTAGCGGGGGCACAGATACGCAGTATTTT. The genes are TRBV5-1 and TRBJ2-3, with TRBD2 matching 10 bases. This CDR3 spans 15 amino acids. The germline CDR1 and CDR2 sequences are SGHRS and YFSETQ. J gave up 1 base and V 4 bases, and 3 bases lay outside the gene matches.

The V and J genes are TRBV27 and TRBJ1-6; TRBD1 might be the D (5 bases). The germline V gene encodes CDR1 MNHEY and CDR2 SMNVEV (reference sequence). This CDR3 has 15 residues. The V gene lost 3 bases and the J gene lost 1 base, with 7 bases spanning the gap. The CDR3 DNA sequence: TGTGCCAGCAGTTTGAAGGGGTCCTATAATTCACCCCTCCACTTT. Its protein product is CASSLKGSYNSPLHF.

The chain combines TRBV19 with TRBJ1-2; D possibly corresponds to TRBD1 (5 bases). The germline V and J ends were trimmed by 5 bases and 6 bases, with 16 bases remaining between them. CDR1 is LNHDA, CDR2 SQIVND, per germline (reference sequence). The CDR3 consists of 14 residues. The CDR3 DNA reads TGTGCCAGTAGTGCTGGATTCGGGACCGATGGCTACACCTTC. Translating it yields CASSAGFGTDGYTF.

This clone was seen only once. The rearrangement joins TRBV7-3 to TRBJ1-1, with TRBD1 identical over 9 bases. After removal of 5 bases from V and 2 bases from J, the junction contained 3 bases not matched to a gene. The germline V gene has CDR1 SGHTA and CDR2 FQGTGA. This CDR3 region has 14 residues. CDR3 bases: TGTGCCAGCAGCCCACAGGGGGCTAACACTGAAGCTTTCTTT. The encoded protein is CASSPQGANTEAFF.

This chain connects TRBV5-1 to TRBJ2-3; 13 bases fit TRBD2. There are 17 residues in the CDR3. Trimming removed 4 bases from V and 2 bases from J; junction bases left unmatched: 7. CDR1 is SGHRS and CDR2 is YFSETQ in the germline V gene. Written as DNA, the CDR3 is TGCGCCAGCAGCGCCGGACTAGCGGGGGCCTTCACAGATACGCAGTATTTT. This translates into CASSAGLAGAFTDTQYF.

Only one count was recorded for this clone. This chain uses TRBV7-8 with TRBJ2-3; 9 nucleotides line up with TRBD1. The CDR3 extends over 15 amino acids. Germline V CDR1 and CDR2: SGHVS, FQNEAQ. V shed 3 bases and J 3 bases; nucleotides not matched to a gene: 4. DNA for the CDR3: TGTGCCAGCAGCTTCCTGGGACAGGGTACAGATACGCAGTATTTT. Its protein is CASSFLGQGTDTQYF.

The chain uses TRBV6-5 and TRBJ1-1; TRBD1 might be the D (6 bases). This CDR3 has 14 residues. V lost 6 bases and J lost 4, with 15 bases in between. The V gene's germline CDR1 is MNHEY and CDR2 SVGAGI. CDR3: CASSLGLRGTEAFF. CDR3 sequence (DNA): TGTGCCAGCAGCCTAGGGCTCAGGGGCACTGAAGCTTTCTTT.

This clone was observed a single time. The rearrangement links TRBV12-5 to TRBJ1-3, with no clear D. CDR3 length: 12 amino acids. Germline V gene data show CDR1 as LGHNT and CDR2 as FRNRAP. The germline V and J ends were trimmed by 5 bases and 4 bases, with 6 bases remaining between them. The CDR3 sequence is CASGTLGNTIYF. In nucleotides, the CDR3 is TGTGCTAGTGGTACCCTCGGAAACACCATATATTTT.

This clone was detected only once. The chain couples TRBV7-3 to TRBJ2-7, with TRBD1 matching over 9 bases. The germline V gene encodes CDR1 SGHTA and CDR2 FQGTGA. The junction had 5 bases not matched to a gene; V was cut back by 2 bases and J by 0 bases. CDR3 length: 16 amino acids. CDR3 DNA sequence: TGTGCCAGCAGCTTAGGACCGGGACAGGGCTCCTACGAGCAGTACTTC. This translates into CASSLGPGQGSYEQYF. The complete variable domain, with remaining parts taken from reference TRBV7-3 and TRBJ2-7, reads GAGVSQTPSNKVTEKGKYVELRCDPISGHTALYWYRQSLGQGPEFLIYFQGTGAADDSGLPNDRFFAVRPEGSVSTLKIQRTERGDSAVYLCASSLGPGQGSYEQYFGPGTRLTVT.

The chain combines TRBV6-5 with TRBJ1-5; 7 nucleotides agree with TRBD1. This CDR3 has 14 amino acids. V was pared by 6 bases and J by 3 bases, with 5 bases of the junction left unmatched. Germline V gene sequence: CDR1 MNHEY, CDR2 SVGAGI. In nucleotides, the CDR3 is TGTGCCAGCAGGCCGGGACAGAACAATCAGCCCCAGCATTTT. It codes for CASRPGQNNQPQHF.

V is TRBV18 and J is TRBJ1-1, with 10 bases fitting TRBD1. The germline V gene has CDR1 KGHSH and CDR2 LQKENI. The V gene end was trimmed by 3 bases and the J gene end by 3 bases; junction bases not matched to a gene: 1. This CDR3 is 14 amino acids long. This chain's CDR3 is CASSPGQGHTEAFF. In nucleotides, the CDR3 is TGTGCCAGCTCACCGGGACAGGGGCACACTGAAGCTTTCTTT.

J is TRBJ1-4 and V is TRBV14; no firm D call. Trimming cost V 0 bases and J 5 bases, with 10 bases left between them. The CDR3 contains 15 residues. The germline V gene encodes CDR1 SGHDN and CDR2 FVKESK. Here the CDR3 reads CASSQDNTMNEKLFF. DNA for the CDR3: TGTGCCAGCAGCCAAGATAACACAATGAATGAAAAACTGTTTTTT.

V usage is TRBV2 and J usage is TRBJ1-1, with D possibly being TRBD1 (6 bases). CDR3 size: 14 residues. Germline loops: CDR1 SNHLY, CDR2 FYNNEI. The ends were cut back, 8 bases at V and 0 bases at J, with 13 bases in the middle. The CDR3 sequence: CASYRGVMNTEAFF. In DNA, the CDR3 is TGTGCCAGCTATAGGGGGGTGATGAACACTGAAGCTTTCTTT.

The rearrangement links TRBV15 to TRBJ2-1, with 9 nucleotides matching TRBD2. The V segment lost 7 bases and the J segment 0 bases; nucleotides outside the gene matches: 13. Germline CDR1 LNHNV, CDR2 YYDKDF (reference sequence). This CDR3 region has 18 residues. The CDR3 DNA reads TGTGCCACCACCCCCCCGGGGCTAGCGGGGAGCTCCTACAATGAGCAGTTCTTC. Its protein product is CATTPPGLAGSSYNEQFF.

The chain combines TRBV2 with TRBJ1-1; a possible D gene is TRBD1 (6 bases). Germline V gene sequence: CDR1 SNHLY, CDR2 FYNNEI. The V end was cut by 10 bases, the J end by 10 bases, with 13 bases between. The CDR3 covers 10 residues. CDR3 in amino acids: CATSAGVAFF. The CDR3 DNA is TGTGCCACCTCCGCAGGGGTAGCTTTCTTT.

This rearrangement joins TRBV5-1 to TRBJ1-2; 7 bases are a match to TRBD1. Trimming removed 0 bases from V and 7 bases from J; junction bases left unmatched: 9. From germline, CDR1 is SGHRS and CDR2 YFSETQ. The CDR3 is made up of 15 amino acids. The CDR3 region is CASSLDSEGASGYTF. DNA for the CDR3: TGCGCCAGCAGCTTGGACTCGGAGGGGGCGTCTGGCTACACCTTC.